Included here is one T cell receptor beta chain sequence, with context. As yet, its antigen is unknown. Time point given: newly diagnosed GD, antithyroid drugs for less than 3 months. Scientists built the TCR library using RNA that was extracted from PBMCs. The diagnosis of Graves' disease used American Thyroid Association guidelines. Germline V gene data show CDR1 as SQVTM and CDR2 as ANQGSEA. Deletions cut 1 base from V and 8 bases from J, with 18 bases between. CDR3 size: 14 residues. The TCR beta library used iRepertoire HTBI primers with Arm-PCR amplification of CDR3. TCRdb analysed the multiplex PCR reads with MiXCR anew, one entry per CDR3 protein. Among about 620,000 distinct CDR3 sequences listed, around 15% were seen once. This record belongs to a study of regulatory T cells in long-lasting Graves disease. Overall study: Graves' patients diagnosed newly had used antithyroid drugs under 3 months.

Overall study results and limits: TRBV28, TRBJ1-2 and TRBJ2-5 were segments that persistent disease favored.

These data were also filed under a second study, of T cells in Graves' hyperthyroidism and ophthalmopathy. In that study: Patients with uncontrolled infections, other autoimmune diseases, pregnancy or lactation were excluded.

The receptor comes from a woman in her thirties with Graves disease. This specimen was peripheral blood mononuclear cells (PBMCs), taken at new diagnosis, from a patient treated with antithyroid drugs. This rearrangement joins TRBV29-1 to TRBJ2-7, with D possibly TRBD1 on 6 matching bases. The DNA of the CDR3 is TGCAGCGTTGAAGGGCAGGGGAGTCGTGGGAAGCAGTACTTC. Its translation is CSVEGQGSRGKQYF.